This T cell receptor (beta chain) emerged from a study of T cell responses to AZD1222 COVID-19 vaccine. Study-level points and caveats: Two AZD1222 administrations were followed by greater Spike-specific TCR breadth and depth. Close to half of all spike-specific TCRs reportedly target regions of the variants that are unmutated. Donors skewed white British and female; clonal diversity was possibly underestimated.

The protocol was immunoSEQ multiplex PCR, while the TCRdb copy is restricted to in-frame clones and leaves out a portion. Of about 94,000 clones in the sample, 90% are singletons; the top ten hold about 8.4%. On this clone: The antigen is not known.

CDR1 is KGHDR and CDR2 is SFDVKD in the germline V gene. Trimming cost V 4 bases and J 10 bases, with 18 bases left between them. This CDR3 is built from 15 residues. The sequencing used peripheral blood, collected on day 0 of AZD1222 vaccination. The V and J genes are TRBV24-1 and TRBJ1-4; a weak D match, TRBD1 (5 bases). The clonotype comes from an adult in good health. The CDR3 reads CATSDPKGIDGKLFF. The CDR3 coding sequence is TGTGCCACCAGTGACCCAAAGGGGATTGATGGAAAACTGTTTTTT.